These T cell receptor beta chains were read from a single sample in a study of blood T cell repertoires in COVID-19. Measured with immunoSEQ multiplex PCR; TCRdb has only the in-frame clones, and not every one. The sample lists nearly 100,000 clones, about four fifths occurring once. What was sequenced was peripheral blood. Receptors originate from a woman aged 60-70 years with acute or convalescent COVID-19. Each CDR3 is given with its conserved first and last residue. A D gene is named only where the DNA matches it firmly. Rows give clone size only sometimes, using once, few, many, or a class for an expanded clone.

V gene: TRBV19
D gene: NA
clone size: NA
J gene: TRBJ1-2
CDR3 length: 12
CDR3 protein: CASNGENYGYTF
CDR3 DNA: TGTGCCAGTAATGGGGAGAACTATGGCTACACCTTC

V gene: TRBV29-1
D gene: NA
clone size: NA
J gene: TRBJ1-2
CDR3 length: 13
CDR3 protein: CSVDPGGFYGYTF
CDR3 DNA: TGCAGCGTTGACCCGGGGGGCTTCTATGGCTACACCTTC

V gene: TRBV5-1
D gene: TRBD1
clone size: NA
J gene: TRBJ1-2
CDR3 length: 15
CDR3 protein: CASSLDRGLYYGYTF
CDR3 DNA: TGCGCCAGCAGCTTGGACAGGGGGCTTTACTATGGCTACACCTTC

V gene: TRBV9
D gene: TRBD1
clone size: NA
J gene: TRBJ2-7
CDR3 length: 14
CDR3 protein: CASSAGTEAYEQYF
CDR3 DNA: TGTGCCAGCAGCGCCGGGACAGAAGCGTACGAGCAGTACTTC

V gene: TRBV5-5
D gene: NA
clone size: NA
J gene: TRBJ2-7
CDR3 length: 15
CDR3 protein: CASSLVLRGSYEQYF
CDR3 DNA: TGTGCCAGCAGCTTGGTGTTGCGGGGAAGCTACGAGCAGTACTTC

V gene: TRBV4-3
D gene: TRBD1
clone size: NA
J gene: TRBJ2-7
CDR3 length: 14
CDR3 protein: CASSLQGARGEQYF
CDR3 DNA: TGCGCCAGCAGCCTCCAGGGGGCCCGCGGGGAGCAGTACTTC

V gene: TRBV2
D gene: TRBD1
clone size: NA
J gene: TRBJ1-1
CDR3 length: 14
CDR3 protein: CASSEGDSLTEAFF
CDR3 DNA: TGTGCCAGCAGTGAAGGGGACAGTTTGACTGAAGCTTTCTTT

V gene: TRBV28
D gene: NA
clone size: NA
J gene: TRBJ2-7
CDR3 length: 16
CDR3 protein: CASSAPVSLFSHEQYF
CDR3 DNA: TGTGCCAGCAGTGCTCCCGTCTCCCTTTTTAGCCACGAGCAGTACTTC

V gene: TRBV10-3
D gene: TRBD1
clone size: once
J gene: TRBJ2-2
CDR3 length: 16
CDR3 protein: CAISLQGAVGTGELFF
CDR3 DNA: TGTGCCATCAGCCTACAGGGGGCTGTCGGCACCGGGGAGCTGTTTTTT

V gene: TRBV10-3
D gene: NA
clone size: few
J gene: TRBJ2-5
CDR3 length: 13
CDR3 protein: CAIRTSPGETQYF
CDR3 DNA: TGTGCCATCAGGACTAGTCCGGGGGAGACCCAGTACTTC

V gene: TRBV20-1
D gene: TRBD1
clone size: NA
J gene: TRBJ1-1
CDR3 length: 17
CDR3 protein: CSASKGAGDYPNAEAFF
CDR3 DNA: TGCAGTGCTAGTAAGGGGGCAGGGGATTATCCGAACGCTGAAGCTTTCTTT

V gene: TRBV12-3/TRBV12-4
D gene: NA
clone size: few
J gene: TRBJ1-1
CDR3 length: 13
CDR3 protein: CASILGRNTEAFF
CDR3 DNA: TGTGCCAGCATCCTGGGGAGGAACACTGAAGCTTTCTTT

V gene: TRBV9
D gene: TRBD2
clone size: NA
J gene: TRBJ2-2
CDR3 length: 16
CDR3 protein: CASSLSGGTNTGELFF
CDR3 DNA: TGTGCCAGCAGCTTAAGCGGGGGGACGAACACCGGGGAGCTGTTTTTT

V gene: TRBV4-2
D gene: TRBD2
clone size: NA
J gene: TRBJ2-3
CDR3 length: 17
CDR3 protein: CASSPTPLAGGPDTQYF
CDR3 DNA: TGTGCCAGCAGCCCCACCCCCCTAGCGGGGGGACCGGATACGCAGTATTTT

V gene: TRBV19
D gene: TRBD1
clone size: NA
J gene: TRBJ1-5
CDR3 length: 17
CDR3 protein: CASSITGRGKYNQPQHF
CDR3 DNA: TGTGCCAGTAGTATAACGGGCAGGGGGAAGTACAATCAGCCCCAGCATTTT

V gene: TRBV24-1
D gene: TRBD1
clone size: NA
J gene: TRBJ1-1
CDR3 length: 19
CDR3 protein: CATSDSSQGAGTGNTEAFF
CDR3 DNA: TGTGCCACCAGTGATTCGTCACAGGGGGCCGGCACGGGAAACACTGAAGCTTTCTTT

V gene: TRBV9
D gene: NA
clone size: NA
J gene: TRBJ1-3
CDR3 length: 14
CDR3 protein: CASSARGSGNTIYF
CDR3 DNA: TGTGCCAGCAGCGCCAGGGGATCTGGAAACACCATATATTTT

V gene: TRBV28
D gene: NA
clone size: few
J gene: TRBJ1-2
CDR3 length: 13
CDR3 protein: CASMDSSNYGYTF
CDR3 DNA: TGTGCCAGCATGGACAGTTCTAACTATGGCTACACCTTC

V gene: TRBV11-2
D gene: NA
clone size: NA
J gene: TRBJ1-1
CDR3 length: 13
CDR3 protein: CASSPDRVIGAFF
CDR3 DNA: TGTGCCAGCAGCCCAGACCGGGTTATAGGAGCTTTCTTT

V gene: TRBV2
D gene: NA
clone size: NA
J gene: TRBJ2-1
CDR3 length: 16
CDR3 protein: CASSEERTSKYNEQFF
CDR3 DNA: TGTGCCAGCAGTGAAGAGCGGACTTCTAAATACAATGAGCAGTTCTTC

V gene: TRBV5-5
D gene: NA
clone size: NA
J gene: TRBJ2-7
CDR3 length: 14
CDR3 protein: CASSLVGSGAEQYF
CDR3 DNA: TGTGCCAGCAGCTTGGTGGGTTCGGGAGCCGAGCAGTACTTC

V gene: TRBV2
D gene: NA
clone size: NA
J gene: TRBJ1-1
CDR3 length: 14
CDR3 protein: CASTLLGREGEAFF
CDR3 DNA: TGTGCCAGTACCCTACTGGGGCGGGAAGGTGAAGCTTTCTTT

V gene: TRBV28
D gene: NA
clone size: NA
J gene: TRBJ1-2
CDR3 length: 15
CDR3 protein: CASSLTGGTNYGYTF
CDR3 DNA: TGTGCCAGCAGTTTAACTGGGGGCACCAACTATGGCTACACCTTC

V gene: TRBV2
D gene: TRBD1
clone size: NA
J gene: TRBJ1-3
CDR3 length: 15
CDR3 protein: CASTRTGTFGNTIYF
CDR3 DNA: TGTGCCAGCACCCGGACAGGGACCTTCGGAAACACCATATATTTT

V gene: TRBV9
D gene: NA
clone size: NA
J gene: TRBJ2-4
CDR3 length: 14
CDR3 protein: CASRYDRGTNIQYF
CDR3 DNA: TGTGCCAGCAGGTACGACCGGGGAACGAACATTCAGTACTTC

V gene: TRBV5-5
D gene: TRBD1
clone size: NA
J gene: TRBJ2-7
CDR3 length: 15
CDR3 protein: CASSLEGQGRGEQYF
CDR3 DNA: TGTGCCAGCAGCTTGGAAGGACAGGGCAGGGGTGAGCAGTACTTC

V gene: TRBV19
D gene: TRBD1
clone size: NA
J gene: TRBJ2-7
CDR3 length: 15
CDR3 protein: CASRPIGQGAEEQYF
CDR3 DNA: TGTGCCAGTAGGCCTATTGGACAGGGGGCGGAGGAGCAGTACTTC

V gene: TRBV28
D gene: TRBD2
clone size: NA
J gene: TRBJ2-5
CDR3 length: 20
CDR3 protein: CASSSRNSGTSGDIGETQYF
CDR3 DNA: TGTGCCAGCAGCAGCAGAAACTCCGGGACTAGCGGGGATATAGGAGAGACCCAGTACTTC

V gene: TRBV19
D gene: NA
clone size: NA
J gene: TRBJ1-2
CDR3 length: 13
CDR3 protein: CASTPDRIYGYTF
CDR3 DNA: TGTGCCAGTACCCCTGACAGGATCTATGGCTACACCTTC

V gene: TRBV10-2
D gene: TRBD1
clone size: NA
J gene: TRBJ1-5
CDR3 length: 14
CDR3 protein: CASSAQGAGQPQHF
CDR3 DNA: TGCGCCAGCAGTGCACAGGGGGCGGGTCAGCCCCAGCATTTT

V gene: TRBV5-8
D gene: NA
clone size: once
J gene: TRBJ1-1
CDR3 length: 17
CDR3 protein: CASSPLKLTGRNTEAFF
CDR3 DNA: TGTGCCAGCAGCCCCCTTAAACTAACGGGGAGAAACACTGAAGCTTTCTTT